This record concerns one TCR beta chain sequence. CDR1 and CDR2 (germline): SGDLS, YYNGEE. There are 18 residues in the CDR3. The V and J ends lost 4 bases and 0 bases respectively, with 19 bases between them. The record originates from a study of technical replicates of blood from a few donors. Sequencing was performed with immunoSEQ multiplex PCR; in TCRdb, only in-frame clones are kept and a portion is missing. The sample records 40,000 to 55,000 clones, around 95% being singletons. The chain uses TRBV9 and TRBJ1-4; tentative D call: TRBD1 (6 bases). Sequenced material: T cells isolated from PBMCs. The sequence derives from a human donor in good health. CDR3 loop: CASSSFRGQHSTNEKLFF. CDR3 DNA sequence: TGTGCCAGCAGCTCTTTCAGAGGACAGCATTCAACTAATGAAAAACTGTTTTTT.